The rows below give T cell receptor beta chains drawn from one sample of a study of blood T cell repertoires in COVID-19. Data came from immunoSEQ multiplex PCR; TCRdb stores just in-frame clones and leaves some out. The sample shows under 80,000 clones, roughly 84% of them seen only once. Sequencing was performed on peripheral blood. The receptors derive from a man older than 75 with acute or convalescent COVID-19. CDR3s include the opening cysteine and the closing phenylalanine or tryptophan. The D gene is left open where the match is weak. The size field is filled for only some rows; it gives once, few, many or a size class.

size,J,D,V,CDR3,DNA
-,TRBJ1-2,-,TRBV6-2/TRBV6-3,CASSYTNYGYTF,TGTGCCAGCAGTTACACTAATTATGGCTACACCTTC
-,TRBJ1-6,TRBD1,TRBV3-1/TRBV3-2,CASSQTGGSYNSPLHF,TGTGCCAGCAGCCAAACAGGGGGCTCCTATAATTCACCCCTCCACTTT
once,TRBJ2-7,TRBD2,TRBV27,CASSDMGLAGTYEQYF,TGTGCCAGCAGCGATATGGGACTAGCGGGTACCTACGAGCAGTACTTC
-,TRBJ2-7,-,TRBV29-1,CSVGGAYEQYF,TGCAGCGTTGGCGGAGCCTACGAGCAGTACTTC
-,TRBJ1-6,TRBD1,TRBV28,CASSLDRGRGSYNSPLHF,TGTGCCAGCAGTTTAGACAGGGGGAGAGGCTCCTATAATTCACCCCTCCACTTT
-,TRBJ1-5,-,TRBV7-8,CASSLVARNQPQHF,TGTGCCAGCAGCTTAGTTGCTAGGAATCAGCCCCAGCATTTT
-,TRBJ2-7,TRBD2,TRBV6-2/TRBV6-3,CASSYKASGGWEQYF,TGTGCCAGCAGTTACAAGGCTAGCGGAGGTTGGGAGCAGTACTTC
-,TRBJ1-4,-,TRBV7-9,CASSLDGQSNEKLFF,TGTGCCAGCAGCTTAGATGGACAGTCTAATGAAAAACTGTTTTTT
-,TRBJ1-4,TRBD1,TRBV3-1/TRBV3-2,CASSQADRGREKLFF,TGTGCCAGCAGCCAAGCCGACAGGGGGCGTGAAAAACTGTTTTTT
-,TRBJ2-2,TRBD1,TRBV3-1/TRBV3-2,CASSPRDRTGELFF,TGTGCCAGCAGCCCCCGGGACAGGACCGGGGAGCTGTTTTTT
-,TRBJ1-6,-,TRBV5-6,CASSLVGSWNSPLHF,TGTGCCAGCAGCCTGGTGGGGAGTTGGAATTCACCCCTCCACTTT
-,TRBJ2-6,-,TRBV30,CAWSGKSAGANVLTF,TGTGCCTGGTCAGGGAAGAGCGCTGGGGCCAACGTCCTGACTTTC
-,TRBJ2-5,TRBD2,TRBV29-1,CSVSTAGGGETQYF,TGCAGCGTTAGTACGGCGGGAGGTGGGGAGACCCAGTACTTC
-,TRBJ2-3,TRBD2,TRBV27,CASTLAGGVDTQYF,TGTGCCAGCACGCTAGCGGGGGGTGTAGATACGCAGTATTTT
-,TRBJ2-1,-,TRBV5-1,CASSLGGSSYNEQFF,TGCGCCAGCAGCTTGGGGGGCAGCTCCTACAATGAGCAGTTCTTC
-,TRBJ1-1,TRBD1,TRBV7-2,CASTIDRAVTEAFF,TGTGCCAGCACCATTGACAGGGCGGTCACTGAAGCTTTCTTT
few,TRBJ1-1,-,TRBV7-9,CASSLVGRGNTEAFF,TGTGCCAGCAGCTTAGTAGGCAGGGGGAACACTGAAGCTTTCTTT
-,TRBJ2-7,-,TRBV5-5,CASSRDTGYEQYF,TGTGCCAGCAGCCGTGATACAGGGTACGAGCAGTACTTC
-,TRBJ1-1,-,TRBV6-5,CASSSAARSTEAFF,TGTGCCAGCAGTTCAGCCGCCCGGAGCACTGAAGCTTTCTTT
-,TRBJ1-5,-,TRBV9,CASSSDVGGLNQPQHF,TGTGCCAGCAGCTCAGACGTGGGGGGGCTCAATCAGCCCCAGCATTTT
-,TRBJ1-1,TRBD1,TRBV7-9,CASSPRTGATEAFF,TGTGCCAGCAGCCCCAGGACAGGGGCCACAGAGGCTTTCTTT
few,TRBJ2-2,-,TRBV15,CATSRDQGFGELFF,TGTGCCACCAGCAGGGATCAGGGTTTCGGGGAGCTGTTTTTT
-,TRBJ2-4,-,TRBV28,CASSLYAQGKAKNIQYF,TGTGCCAGCAGTTTATATGCCCAGGGAAAAGCCAAAAACATTCAGTACTTC
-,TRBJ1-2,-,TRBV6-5,CASSYSSGFSNYGYTF,TGTGCCAGCAGTTACTCGAGCGGATTTAGTAACTATGGCTACACCTTC
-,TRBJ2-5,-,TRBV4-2,CASSQVSDQETQYF,TGTGCCAGCAGCCAAGTTAGTGACCAAGAGACCCAGTACTTC
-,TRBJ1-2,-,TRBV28,CASSSGNYGYTF,TGTGCCAGCAGTTCCGGGAACTATGGCTACACCTTC
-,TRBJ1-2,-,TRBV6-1,CASSDSRSNYGYTF,TGTGCCAGCAGTGATTCCCGGAGCAACTATGGCTACACCTTC
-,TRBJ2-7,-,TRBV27,CASSPRITYEQYF,TGTGCCAGCAGTCCGAGGATTACCTACGAGCAGTACTTC
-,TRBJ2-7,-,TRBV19,CASSIETANSYEQYF,TGTGCCAGTAGTATCGAGACAGCTAACTCCTACGAGCAGTACTTC
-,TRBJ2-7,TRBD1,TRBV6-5,CASSWTGRSYEQYF,TGTGCCAGCAGTTGGACAGGCCGCTCCTACGAGCAGTACTTC
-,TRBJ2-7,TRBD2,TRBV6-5,CASRVGGTYEQYF,TGTGCCAGCAGGGTGGGGGGGACCTACGAGCAGTACTTC
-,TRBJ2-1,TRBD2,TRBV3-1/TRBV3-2,CASSQDIAGSYNEQFF,TGTGCCAGCAGCCAAGATATAGCGGGCTCCTACAATGAGCAGTTCTTC
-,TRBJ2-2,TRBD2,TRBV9,CASSARAGGPNTGELFF,TGTGCCAGCAGCGCCAGGGCGGGAGGACCGAACACCGGGGAGCTGTTTTTT
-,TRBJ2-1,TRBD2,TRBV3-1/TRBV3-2,CASSQDLGTSGSSEQFF,TGTGCCAGCAGCCAAGATCTCGGGACTAGCGGGAGCAGTGAGCAGTTCTTC
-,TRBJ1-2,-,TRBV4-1,CASSPSGAPRANYGYTF,TGCGCCAGCAGCCCATCAGGGGCCCCTAGAGCTAACTATGGCTACACCTTC